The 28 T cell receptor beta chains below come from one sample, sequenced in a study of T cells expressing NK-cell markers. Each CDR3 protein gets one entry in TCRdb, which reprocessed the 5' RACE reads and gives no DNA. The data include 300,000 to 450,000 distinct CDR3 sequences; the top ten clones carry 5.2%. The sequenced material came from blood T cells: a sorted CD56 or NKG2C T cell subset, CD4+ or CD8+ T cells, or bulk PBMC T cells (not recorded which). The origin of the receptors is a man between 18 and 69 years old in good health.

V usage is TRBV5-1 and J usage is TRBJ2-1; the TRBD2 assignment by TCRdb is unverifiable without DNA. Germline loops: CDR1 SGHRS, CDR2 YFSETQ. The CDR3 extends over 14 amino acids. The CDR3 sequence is CASSLDQGRNEQFF.

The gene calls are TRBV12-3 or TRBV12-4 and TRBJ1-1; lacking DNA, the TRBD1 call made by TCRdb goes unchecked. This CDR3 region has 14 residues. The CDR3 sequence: CASTHRGSGTEAFF.

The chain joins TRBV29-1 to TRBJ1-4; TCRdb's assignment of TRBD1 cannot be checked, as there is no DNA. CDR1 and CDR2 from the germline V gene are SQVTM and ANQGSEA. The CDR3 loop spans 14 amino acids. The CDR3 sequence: CSVATGATNEKLFF.

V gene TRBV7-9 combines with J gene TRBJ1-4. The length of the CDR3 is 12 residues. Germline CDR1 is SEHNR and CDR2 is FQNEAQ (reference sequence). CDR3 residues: CASSLMGDKLFF.

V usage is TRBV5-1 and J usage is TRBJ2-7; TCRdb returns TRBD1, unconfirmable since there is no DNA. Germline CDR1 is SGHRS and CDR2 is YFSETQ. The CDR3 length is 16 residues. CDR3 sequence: CASKDYTTRVSYEQYF.

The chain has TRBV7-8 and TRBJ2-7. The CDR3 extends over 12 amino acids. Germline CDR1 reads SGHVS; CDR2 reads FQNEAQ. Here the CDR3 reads CASSSSGSEQYF.

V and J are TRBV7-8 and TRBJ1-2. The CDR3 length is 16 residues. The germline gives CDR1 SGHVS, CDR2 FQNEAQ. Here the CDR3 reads CASSHSGAGRAYGYTF.

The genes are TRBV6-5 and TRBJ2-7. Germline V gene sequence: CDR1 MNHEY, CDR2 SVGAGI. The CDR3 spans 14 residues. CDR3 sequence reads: CASSYSTIGDEQYF.

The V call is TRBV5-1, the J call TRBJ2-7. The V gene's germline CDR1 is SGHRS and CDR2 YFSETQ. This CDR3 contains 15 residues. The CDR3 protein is CASSARTGPLYEQYF.

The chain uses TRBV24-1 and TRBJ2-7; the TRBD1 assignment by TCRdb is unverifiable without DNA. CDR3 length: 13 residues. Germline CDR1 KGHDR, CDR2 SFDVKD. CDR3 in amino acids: CATSDGTGNTQYF.

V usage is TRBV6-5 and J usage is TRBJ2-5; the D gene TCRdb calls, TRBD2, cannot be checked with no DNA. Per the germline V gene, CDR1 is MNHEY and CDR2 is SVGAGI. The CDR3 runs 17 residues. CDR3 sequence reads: CASSYSSIAGHQETQYF.

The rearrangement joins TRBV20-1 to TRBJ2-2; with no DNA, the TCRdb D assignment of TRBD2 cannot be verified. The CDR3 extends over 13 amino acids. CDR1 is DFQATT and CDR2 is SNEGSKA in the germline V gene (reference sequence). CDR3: CSARDWNTGELFF.

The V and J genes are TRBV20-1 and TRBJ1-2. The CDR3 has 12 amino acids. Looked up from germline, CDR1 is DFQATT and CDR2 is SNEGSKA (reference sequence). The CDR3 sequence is CSARTDLNGYTF.

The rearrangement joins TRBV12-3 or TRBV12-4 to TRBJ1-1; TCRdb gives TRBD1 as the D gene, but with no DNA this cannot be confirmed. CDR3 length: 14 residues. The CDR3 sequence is CASRGVDGHTEAFF.

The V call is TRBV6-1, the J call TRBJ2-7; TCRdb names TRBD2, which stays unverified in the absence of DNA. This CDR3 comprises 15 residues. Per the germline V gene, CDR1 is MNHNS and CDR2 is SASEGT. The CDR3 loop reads CASSPRLAGGYEQYF.

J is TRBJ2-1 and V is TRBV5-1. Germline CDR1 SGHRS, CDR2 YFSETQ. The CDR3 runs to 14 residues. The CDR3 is CASRSRTRMNEQFF.

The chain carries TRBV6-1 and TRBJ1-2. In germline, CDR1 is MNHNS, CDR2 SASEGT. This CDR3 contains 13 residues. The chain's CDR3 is CASSEYANYGYTF.

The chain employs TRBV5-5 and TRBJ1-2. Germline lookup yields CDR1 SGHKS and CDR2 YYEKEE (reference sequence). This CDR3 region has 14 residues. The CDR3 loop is CASSLLTQNYGYTF.

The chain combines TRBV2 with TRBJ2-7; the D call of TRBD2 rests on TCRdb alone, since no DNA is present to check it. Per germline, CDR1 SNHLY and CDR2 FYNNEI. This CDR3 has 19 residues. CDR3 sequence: CASSGGSGFPHYLTYEQYF.

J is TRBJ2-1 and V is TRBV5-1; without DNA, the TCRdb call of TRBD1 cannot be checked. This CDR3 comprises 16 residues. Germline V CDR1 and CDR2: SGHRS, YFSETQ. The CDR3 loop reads CASSWGDRGRDNEQFF. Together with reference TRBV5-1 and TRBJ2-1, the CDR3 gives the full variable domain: KAGVTQTPRYLIKTRGQQVTLSCSPISGHRSVSWYQQTPGQGLQFLFEYFSETQRNKGNFPGRFSGRQFSNSRSEMNVSTLELGDSALYLCASSWGDRGRDNEQFFGPGTRLTVL.

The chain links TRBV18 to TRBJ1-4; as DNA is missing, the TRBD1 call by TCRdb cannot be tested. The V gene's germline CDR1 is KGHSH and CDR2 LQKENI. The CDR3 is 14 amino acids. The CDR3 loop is CASSPQAGNEKLFF.

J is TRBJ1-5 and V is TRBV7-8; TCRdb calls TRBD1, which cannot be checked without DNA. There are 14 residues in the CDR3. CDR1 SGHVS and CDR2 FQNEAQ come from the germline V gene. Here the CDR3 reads CASSSRDGHQPQHF.

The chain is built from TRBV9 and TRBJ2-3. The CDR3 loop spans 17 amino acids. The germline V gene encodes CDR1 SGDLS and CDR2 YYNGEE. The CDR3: CASSVGGWWQTTDTQYF.

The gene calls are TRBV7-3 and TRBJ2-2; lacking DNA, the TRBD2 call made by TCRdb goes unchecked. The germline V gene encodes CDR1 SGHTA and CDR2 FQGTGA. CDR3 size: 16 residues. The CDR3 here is CASSLMIGLGPGELFF. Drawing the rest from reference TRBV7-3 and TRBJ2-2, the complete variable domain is GAGVSQTPSNKVTEKGKYVELRCDPISGHTALYWYRQSLGQGPEFLIYFQGTGAADDSGLPNDRFFAVRPEGSVSTLKIQRTERGDSAVYLCASSLMIGLGPGELFFGEGSRLTVL.

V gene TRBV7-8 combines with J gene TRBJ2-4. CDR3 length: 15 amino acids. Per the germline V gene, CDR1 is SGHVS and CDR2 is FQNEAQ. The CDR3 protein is CASSMGGLAKNIQYF.

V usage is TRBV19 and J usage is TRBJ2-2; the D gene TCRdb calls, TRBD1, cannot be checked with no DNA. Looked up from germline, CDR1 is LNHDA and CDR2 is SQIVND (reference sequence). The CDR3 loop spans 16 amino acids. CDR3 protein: CASSIRGTGFTGELFF.

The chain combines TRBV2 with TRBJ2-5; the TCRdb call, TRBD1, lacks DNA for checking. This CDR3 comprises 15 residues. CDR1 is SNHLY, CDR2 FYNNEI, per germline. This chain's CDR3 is CASNTVAVPGETQYF.

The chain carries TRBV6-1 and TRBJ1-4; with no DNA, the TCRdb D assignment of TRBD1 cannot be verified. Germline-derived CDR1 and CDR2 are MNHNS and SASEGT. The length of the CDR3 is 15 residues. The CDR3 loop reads CASSGQGGNNEKLFF.